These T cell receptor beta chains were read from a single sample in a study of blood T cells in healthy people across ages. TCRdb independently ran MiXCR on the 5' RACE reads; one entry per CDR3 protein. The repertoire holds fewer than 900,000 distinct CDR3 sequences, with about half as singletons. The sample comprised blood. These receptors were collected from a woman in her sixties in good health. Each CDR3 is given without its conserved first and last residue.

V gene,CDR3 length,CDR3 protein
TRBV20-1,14,SARSRTSASTDTQY
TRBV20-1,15,SARDITTAPSYNEQF
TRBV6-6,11,ASREGFNYGYT
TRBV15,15,ATSRDLADNSYNEQF
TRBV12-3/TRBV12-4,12,ASRRGHFYNEQF
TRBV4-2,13,ASSQDGQGLLGQY
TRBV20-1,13,SARQLEREEEAQY
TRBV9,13,ASSVDSGSQETQY
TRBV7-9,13,ASSLGRTGMETQY
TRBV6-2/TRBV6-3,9,ASSYRNEQY
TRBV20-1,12,SASQGGISYEQY
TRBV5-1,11,ASSPGTYYEQY
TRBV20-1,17,SARGSFIDGTGGVDEQF
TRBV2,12,ASSDRVSYNEQF
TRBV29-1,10,SGGTGGNEQF
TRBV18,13,ASSPLAGEDQPQH
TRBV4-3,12,ASSQGLRENEQY
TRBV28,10,ASRLNSYEQY
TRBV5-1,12,ASSLDGQNSPLH
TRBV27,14,ASSAGTAIRGEKLF
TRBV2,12,ASTPGGLGEKLF
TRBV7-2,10,ASSRLTYEQY
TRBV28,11,ASSWIRESPLH
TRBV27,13,ASSTGFSYNSPPH
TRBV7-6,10,ASSPFENEQY
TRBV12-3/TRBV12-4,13,ASSRTQTKNNEQF
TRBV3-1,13,ASSQGPSSTDTQY
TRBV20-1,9,SARDLAQQF
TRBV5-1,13,ASSLRTGVNEKLF
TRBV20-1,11,SARDHTRGIQY
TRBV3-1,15,ASSQDFLGKGSYEQY
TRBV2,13,ASSDRRSGANVLT
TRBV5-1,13,ASSWSPGSAGELF
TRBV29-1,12,SVERAGSSDTQY
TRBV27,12,ASSLQGANNEQY
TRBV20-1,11,SASGATYNEQF
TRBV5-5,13,ASSSPRTATTEAF
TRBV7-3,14,ASSIRTSGGPVEQF
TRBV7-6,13,ASSTGTGAFYEQY
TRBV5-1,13,ASSLCCRGSYEQY
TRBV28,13,ASTQGRGLYNEQF
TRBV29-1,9,SVERDHGYT
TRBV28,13,ASSLAGVDYNEQY
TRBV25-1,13,ASSESTGWNSPLH
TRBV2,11,ASSQTGANIQY
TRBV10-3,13,PISDRGSGANVLT
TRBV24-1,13,ATSETGTSAGEQF
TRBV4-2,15,ASSQVSGTGSYNEQF
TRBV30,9,AWSVLDEQF
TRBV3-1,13,ASSQEGGRSYEQY